The sequence of this TCR beta chain was determined in a study of T cells expressing NK-cell markers. The CDR3 extends over 17 amino acids. Germline V lookup: CDR1 SGHRS, CDR2 YFSETQ. TCRdb re-called the 5' RACE reads and catalogs CDR3 proteins one per entry, DNA excluded. The table lists approximately 420,000 distinct CDR3 sequences. Sequencing was done on a sample of blood T cells: a sorted CD56 or NKG2C T cell subset, CD4+ or CD8+ T cells, or bulk PBMC T cells (not recorded which). The chain combines TRBV5-1 with TRBJ2-1; the TRBD2 assignment by TCRdb is unverifiable without DNA. This receptor was obtained from a woman between 45 and 60 years old in good health. The CDR3 loop reads CASSLAGGAGGQGEQFF.